This T cell receptor (beta chain) was obtained from a study of T cell responses to AZD1222 COVID-19 vaccine (dated by TCRdb to about 2021). About the study as a whole: AZD1222 recipients given second doses at about 4 weeks or at about 12 weeks were pooled, since spike-specific TCR depth and breadth were not found to differ between the two schedules. Enrollment into the trials was organized by age into subgroups of 18-55, 56-69 and 70-plus years, and those subgroups contained roughly 140, 27 and 60 TCR-sequenced participants, respectively. A total of over 230 trial participants underwent TCR sequencing, of whom around 200 received two doses of AZD1222 and some 25 received two doses of the MenACWY control vaccine.

The time point label here, explained by the study, means: baseline before first vaccination. Vaccinee samples were obtained from the UK trials COV001 and COV002, which included a single-blind randomized controlled phase 2/3 trial of AZD1222 (ChAdOx1 nCoV-19) in healthy adults. For TCRbeta chain sequencing, PBMC samples from trial participants were taken at day 0 and at day 28 after the second dose. Broad study findings and their caveats: The 56-69-year group was small, and its depth increase did not reach significance, likely because of low power. No day 14 peak-response samples were available, so repertoires were characterized only after the peak T cell response. Vaccine-associated CD4 TCRs spanned the whole spike protein, with dominant responses in regions 160-218 and 743-854. Participants were mostly white British and included more females than males, and it was suggested by the authors that clonal diversity may have been underestimated. Conclusions about previously exposed vaccinees are limited, since just five to seven AZD1222 recipients were seropositive for SARS-CoV-2 at baseline. After two AZD1222 doses, spike-specific TCR breadth and depth were significantly higher than at day 0 and than in MenACWY recipients. Reportedly, almost half of the unique spike-specific TCRs recognized epitopes lying outside the regions that are mutated in the B.1.351 and B.1.1.7 variants.

The CDR3 regions of human TCRbeta chains were analyzed by immunosequencing. The paper's data handling went like this. TCRs in the repertoires were matched against a reference library of SARS-CoV-2-specific TCRs that had been generated with the MIRA antigen-specificity platform. Breadth meant the fraction of unique TCRs that were SARS-CoV-2-associated, whereas depth meant the fraction of total T cells that were SARS-CoV-2-associated. Using the MIRA data, each spike-specific TCR was assigned both to the spike region to which the TCR was reactive and to a CD4 or CD8 class. Log10-transformed breadth and depth values were compared by one-way ANOVA with Sidak's multiple comparisons tests. The clones in this table, taken by TCRdb from immuneACCESS, are in-frame only. Not every clone is retained; where verified, under half of the shortfall comes from an unresolved V gene, and the cause of the rest is unknown. D and trimming come from the DNA, and the V and J calls and clone size come from that table. In this sample the table shows roughly 160,000 clones, around nine tenths of which occur a single time. The ten largest clones add up to roughly 5% of the sample.

This clone was recorded a few times. What this receptor recognizes is not known. The sample holds no much larger clone one base away, and base qualities are not on file. Including cysteine and phenylalanine, the CDR3 has 12 amino acids. Only the CDR3 DNA stays, 36 bases, in frame from base 1. The germline V gene sets CDR1 to KGHDR and CDR2 to SFDVKD. V gives up 3 bases and J gives up 9 bases, and the segment between their germline ends measures 8 bases. This sequence originates from an adult in good health. Here the chain combines TRBV24-1 and TRBJ1-5; confidence is insufficient to name the D gene. The sample in question was peripheral blood, obtained on day 0 of AZD1222 vaccination. CDR3 sequence: CATSDGLRPQHF. The bases read TGTGCCACCAGTGATGGGCTTCGGCCCCAGCATTTT.